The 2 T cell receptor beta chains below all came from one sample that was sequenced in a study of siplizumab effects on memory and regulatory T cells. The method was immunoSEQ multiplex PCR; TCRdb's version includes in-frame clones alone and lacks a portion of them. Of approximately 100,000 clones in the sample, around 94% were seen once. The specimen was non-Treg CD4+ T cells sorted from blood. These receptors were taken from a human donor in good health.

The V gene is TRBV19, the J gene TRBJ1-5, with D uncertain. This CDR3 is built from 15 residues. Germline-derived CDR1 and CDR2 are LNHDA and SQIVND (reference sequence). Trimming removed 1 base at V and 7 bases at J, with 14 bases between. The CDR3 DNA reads TGTGCCAGTAGTATAGGGGCCACAGAGAGACAGCCCCAGCATTTT. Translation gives CASSIGATERQPQHF. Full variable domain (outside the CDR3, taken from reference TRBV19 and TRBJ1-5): DGGITQSPKYLFRKEGQNVTLSCEQNLNHDAMYWYRQDPGQGLRLIYYSQIVNDFQKGDIAEGYSVSREKKESFPLTVTSAQKNPTAFYLCASSIGATERQPQHFGDGTRLSIL.

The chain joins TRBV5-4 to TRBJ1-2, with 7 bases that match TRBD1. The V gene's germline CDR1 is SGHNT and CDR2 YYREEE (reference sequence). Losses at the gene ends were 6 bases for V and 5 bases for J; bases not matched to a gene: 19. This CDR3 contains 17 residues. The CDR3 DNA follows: TGTGCCAGCATTAATATGGGCAGGGGGACCCCGGGGTATGGCTACACCTTC. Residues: CASINMGRGTPGYGYTF.